The next 18 T cell receptor beta chains were all read from a single sample in a study of T cells expressing NK-cell markers. TCRdb re-called the 5' RACE reads, yielding one record per CDR3 amino acid sequence without DNA. The sample holds around 550,000 distinct CDR3 sequences. The sequencing sample was made of blood T cells: a sorted CD56 or NKG2C T cell subset, CD4+ or CD8+ T cells, or bulk PBMC T cells (not recorded which). These receptors were taken from a young man in good health.

The genes are TRBV5-1 and TRBJ2-7; without DNA, the TCRdb call of TRBD1 cannot be checked. The CDR3 sequence is 14 residues long. Looked up from germline, CDR1 is SGHRS and CDR2 is YFSETQ. This CDR3 reads CASSSYRDNYEQYF. The whole variable domain, filled in from reference TRBV5-1 and TRBJ2-7, reads KAGVTQTPRYLIKTRGQQVTLSCSPISGHRSVSWYQQTPGQGLQFLFEYFSETQRNKGNFPGRFSGRQFSNSRSEMNVSTLELGDSALYLCASSSYRDNYEQYFGPGTRLTVT.

The genes are TRBV12-3 or TRBV12-4 and TRBJ2-1; TCRdb's D call of TRBD2 is untestable without DNA. The CDR3 has 18 amino acids. The CDR3 loop reads CASSFLNPGTSGSHEQFF.

The chain joins TRBV15 to TRBJ2-5; TCRdb returns TRBD1, unconfirmable since there is no DNA. The CDR3 is made up of 17 amino acids. Germline V gene data show CDR1 as LNHNV and CDR2 as YYDKDF (reference sequence). CDR3 residues: CATSTMGRDRGRETQYF.

The chain recombines TRBV7-2 with TRBJ2-2. The length of the CDR3 is 15 residues. The V gene's germline CDR1 is SGHTA and CDR2 FQGNSA. The CDR3 region is CASSLEAGSTGELFF.

The chain employs TRBV5-1 and TRBJ2-1; there is no DNA to check the TCRdb D call of TRBD2. This CDR3 contains 12 residues. Germline CDR1 reads SGHRS; CDR2 reads YFSETQ. CDR3: CASSLSGTSRFF.

The chain joins TRBV2 to TRBJ2-1. Germline lookup yields CDR1 SNHLY and CDR2 FYNNEI. The CDR3 totals 13 residues. CDR3 sequence reads: CASSEGLVYEQFF.

The chain links TRBV12-3 or TRBV12-4 to TRBJ2-1; the D call from TCRdb, TRBD1, cannot be confirmed without DNA. The CDR3 contains 17 residues. CDR3: CASSLLGGASRAPEQFF.

The chain uses TRBV10-3 and TRBJ2-7. Looked up from germline, CDR1 is ENHRY and CDR2 is SYGVKD. The CDR3 spans 14 residues. The CDR3 spells CAISFSGNSYEQYF.

The chain is built from TRBV7-9 and TRBJ2-2; TCRdb's assignment of TRBD2 cannot be checked, as there is no DNA. The germline V gene has CDR1 SEHNR and CDR2 FQNEAQ (reference sequence). This CDR3 comprises 15 residues. CDR3 sequence reads: CASSYGLVDTGELFF. Variable domain in full (rest from reference TRBV7-9 and TRBJ2-2): DTGVSQNPRHKITKRGQNVTFRCDPISEHNRLYWYRQTLGQGPEFLTYFQNEAQLEKSRLLSDRFSAERPKGSFSTLEIQRTEQGDSAMYLCASSYGLVDTGELFFGEGSRLTVL.

The V call is TRBV20-1, the J call TRBJ2-1; TCRdb selects TRBD2, and the lack of DNA leaves this call unchecked. CDR1 is DFQATT and CDR2 is SNEGSKA in the germline V gene (reference sequence). The CDR3 length is 18 residues. CDR3 amino acids: CSARGELAGGPLYNEQFF.

The chain carries TRBV28 and TRBJ2-7. The germline gives CDR1 MDHEN, CDR2 SYDVKM. The CDR3 runs 13 residues. The CDR3 spells CASEDHSSYEQYF. The entire variable domain, with the rest obtained from reference TRBV28 and TRBJ2-7, is as follows: DVKVTQSSRYLVKRTGEKVFLECVQDMDHENMFWYRQDPGLGLRLIYFSYDVKMKEKGDIPEGYSVSREKKERFSLILESASTNQTSMYLCASEDHSSYEQYFGPGTRLTVT.

This chain joins TRBV24-1 and TRBJ2-3. The CDR3 has 13 amino acids. Germline CDR1 reads KGHDR; CDR2 reads SFDVKD. CDR3 in amino acids: CATSSVETDTQYF.

The chain is built from TRBV12-3 or TRBV12-4 and TRBJ2-5; the TCRdb D gene call, TRBD1, has no DNA to confirm it. CDR3 length equals 15 residues. Here the CDR3 reads CASTLRQGPQETQYF.

V is TRBV7-2 and J is TRBJ2-7; without DNA, the TCRdb call of TRBD2 cannot be checked. The CDR3 runs to 14 residues. The germline CDR1 and CDR2 sequences are SGHTA and FQGNSA. The CDR3 protein is CASSFGGRMDEQYF.

The chain is built from TRBV28 and TRBJ2-5; TCRdb's assignment of TRBD1 cannot be checked, as there is no DNA. This CDR3 comprises 15 residues. Germline V gene sequence: CDR1 MDHEN, CDR2 SYDVKM. The CDR3 here is CASSLQGAIAETQYF.

The chain has TRBV12-3 or TRBV12-4 and TRBJ2-2; TCRdb proposes TRBD1, but this gene call is untestable without DNA. CDR3 length equals 14 residues. The CDR3 protein is CASSSTGVTGELFF.

The CDR3 spells CASSTPRWTDTQYF. J is TRBJ2-3 and V is TRBV28. This CDR3 region has 14 residues. Looked up from germline, CDR1 is MDHEN and CDR2 is SYDVKM.

V and J are TRBV29-1 and TRBJ2-7; TCRdb outputs TRBD1, but without DNA this stays unchecked. In germline, CDR1 is SQVTM, CDR2 ANQGSEA. The length of the CDR3 is 15 residues. The CDR3 is CSVGVWDLNYYEQYF.